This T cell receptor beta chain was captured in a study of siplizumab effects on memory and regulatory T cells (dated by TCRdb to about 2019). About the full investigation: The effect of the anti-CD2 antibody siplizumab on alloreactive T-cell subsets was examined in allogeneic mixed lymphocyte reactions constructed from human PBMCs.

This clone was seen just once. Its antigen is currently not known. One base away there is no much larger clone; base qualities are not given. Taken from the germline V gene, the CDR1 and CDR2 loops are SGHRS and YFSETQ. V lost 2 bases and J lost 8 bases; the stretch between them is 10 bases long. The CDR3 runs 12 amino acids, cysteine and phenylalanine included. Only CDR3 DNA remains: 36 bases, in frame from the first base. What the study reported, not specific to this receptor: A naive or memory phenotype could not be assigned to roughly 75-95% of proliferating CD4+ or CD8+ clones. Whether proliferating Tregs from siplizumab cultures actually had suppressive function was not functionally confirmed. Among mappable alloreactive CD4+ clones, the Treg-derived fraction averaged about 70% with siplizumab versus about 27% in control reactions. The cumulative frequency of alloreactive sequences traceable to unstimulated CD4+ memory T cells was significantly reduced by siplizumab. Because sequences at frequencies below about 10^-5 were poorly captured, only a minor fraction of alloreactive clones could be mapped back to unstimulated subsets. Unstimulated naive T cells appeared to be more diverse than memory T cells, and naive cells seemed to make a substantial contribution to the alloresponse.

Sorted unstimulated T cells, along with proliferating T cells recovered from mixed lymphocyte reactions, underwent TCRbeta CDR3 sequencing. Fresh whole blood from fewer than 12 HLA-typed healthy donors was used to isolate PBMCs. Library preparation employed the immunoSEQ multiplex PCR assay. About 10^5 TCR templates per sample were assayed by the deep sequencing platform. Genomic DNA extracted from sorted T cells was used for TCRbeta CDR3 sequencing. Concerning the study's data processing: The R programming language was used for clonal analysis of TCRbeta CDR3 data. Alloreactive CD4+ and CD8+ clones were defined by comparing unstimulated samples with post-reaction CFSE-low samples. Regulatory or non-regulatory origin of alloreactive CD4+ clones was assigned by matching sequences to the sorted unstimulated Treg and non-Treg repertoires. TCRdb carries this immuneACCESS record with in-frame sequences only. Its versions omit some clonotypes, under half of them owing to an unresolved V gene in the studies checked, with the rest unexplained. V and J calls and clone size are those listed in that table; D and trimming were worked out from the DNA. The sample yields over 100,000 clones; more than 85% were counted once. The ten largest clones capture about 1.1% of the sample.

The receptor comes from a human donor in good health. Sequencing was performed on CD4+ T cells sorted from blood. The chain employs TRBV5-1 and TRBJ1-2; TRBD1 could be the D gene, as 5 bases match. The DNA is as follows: TGCGCCAGCAGCTTCGGCAGGGACGGCTACACCTTC. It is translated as CASSFGRDGYTF.